This TCR beta chain was found in a study of blood T cell repertoires in COVID-19. Study information: The analysed material was cDNA or gDNA that came from T cells, B-cell-depleted T cells, or PBMCs.

The data were produced by immunoSEQ multiplex PCR, yet TCRdb's version contains in-frame clones alone and is incomplete. This repertoire shows 200,000 to 250,000 clones, roughly four fifths found once; its top ten account for 12%. V dropped 5 bases and J dropped 0 bases, with 17 bases sitting between them. CDR3 length: 17 residues. Germline CDR1 reads SGHVS; CDR2 reads FNYEAQ. The V call is TRBV7-6, the J call TRBJ1-3; tentatively, D is TRBD1 (5 bases). The sequence derives from a middle-aged woman with acute or convalescent COVID-19. The specimen was peripheral blood. CDR3 DNA sequence: TGTGCCAGCAGCCCGACGGCAGGGCAATACTCTGGAAACACCATATATTTT. It codes for CASSPTAGQYSGNTIYF.